The rows below give T cell receptor beta chains drawn from one sample of a study of breast tumors, draining lymph nodes, adjacent tissues. TCRdb reanalysed the multiplex PCR reads using MiXCR and keeps one entry per CDR3 protein. The sample has around 140,000 distinct CDR3 sequences; 20% to 25% are singletons. Input material: axillary lymph node tissue. The receptors shown here come from a female donor with breast cancer. Some clones in this sample may be carry-over from other donors' samples. The CDR3 runs from the conserved cysteine through the conserved F or W. A D gene is named only where the DNA matches it firmly. Not all rows give a size; the values are once, few, many and, for expanded clones, a class.

many	17	TRBV19	TRBD2	TRBJ2-2	TGTGCCAGTAGTACAAAAGGACTAGCGGCGAACACCGGGGAGCTGTTTTTT	CASSTKGLAANTGELFF
many	14	TRBV7-8	.	TRBJ2-7	TGTGCCAGCAGCTTAGTATCGTTCTCCTACGAGCAGTACTTC	CASSLVSFSYEQYF
many	14	TRBV27	.	TRBJ2-3	TGTGCCAGCAGAAGGGCGGGTCGCACAGATACGCAGTATTTT	CASRRAGRTDTQYF
few	12	TRBV6-2/TRBV6-3	.	TRBJ2-2	TGTGCCAGCAGGGCGGGCCCCGGGGAGCTGTTTTTT	CASRAGPGELFF
many	12	TRBV6-2/TRBV6-3	.	TRBJ2-5	TGTGCCAGCAGTTACTTGATGGAGACCCAGTACTTC	CASSYLMETQYF
many	16	TRBV3-1	TRBD2	TRBJ2-1	TGTGCCAGCAGCCAACGGACTAGATCGGTTTCAAATGAGCAGTTCTTC	CASSQRTRSVSNEQFF
few	16	TRBV6-1	.	TRBJ1-5	TGTGCCAGCAGGGACAGTCATACCTATAGCAATCAGCCCCGGCATTTT	CASRDSHTYSNQPRHF
many	15	TRBV2	TRBD1	TRBJ2-7	TGTGCCAGCAGTCGGGGACAGGGCCTAACCTACGAGCAGTACTTC	CASSRGQGLTYEQYF
many	14	TRBV4-3	.	TRBJ2-2	TGCGCCAGCAGCCCGGACCCGAACACCGGGGAGCTGTTTTTT	CASSPDPNTGELFF
many	16	TRBV5-5	TRBD1	TRBJ2-7	TGTGCCAGCAGCCCCGGGACAGGGTCCCTCTCCTACGAGCAGTACTTC	CASSPGTGSLSYEQYF
few	15	TRBV20-1	.	TRBJ1-5	TGCAGTGCTAGAGAGGGGCAGGTCAATAATCAGCCCCAGCATTTT	CSAREGQVNNQPQHF
many	14	TRBV11-3	.	TRBJ2-1	TGTGCCAGCAGCTTAGCGGGAGCTTACAATGAGCAGTTCTTC	CASSLAGAYNEQFF
many	14	TRBV6-5	.	TRBJ2-2	TGTGCCAGCAGGGGGCAGGGTGGTACCGGGGAGCTGTTTTTT	CASRGQGGTGELFF
.	16	TRBV12-5	TRBD2	TRBJ2-4	TGTGCTAGTGGTTTGCTAGCGGGAGTGGGCAAAAACATTCAGTACTTC	CASGLLAGVGKNIQYF
.	15	TRBV5-1	.	TRBJ2-7	TGCGCCAGCAGCTTGGATGCAGGGGTTGCCTCTTGGCAATACTTC	CASSLDAGVASWQYF
few	17	TRBV3-1	.	TRBJ1-2	TGTGCCAGCAGCCAAGGGGGCAGGGGAACGAAGGACTATGGCTACACCTTC	CASSQGGRGTKDYGYTF
.	14	TRBV2	TRBD2	TRBJ2-3	TGTGCCAGCAGGGACGGGAGGCCCCCAGGTACGCAGTATTTT	CASRDGRPPGTQYF
many	18	TRBV5-6	TRBD1	TRBJ2-7	TGTGCCAGCAGCTTGGCATTATTCGGACAGGGACCCTACTACGAGCAGTACTTC	CASSLALFGQGPYYEQYF
many	13	TRBV29-1	TRBD2	TRBJ2-7	TGCAGCGTCGGCGGACTAGCGGGAAGCGAGCAGTACTTC	CSVGGLAGSEQYF
many	13	TRBV11-2	.	TRBJ1-2	TGTGCCAGCAGCTCCACATCCCACTATGGCTACACCTTC	CASSSTSHYGYTF
many	15	TRBV5-1	TRBD2	TRBJ2-7	TGCGCCAGCAGATATGGGACTAGCGGGATGGGTGAGCAGTACTTC	CASRYGTSGMGEQYF
.	14	TRBV7-6	.	TRBJ2-5	TGTGCCAGCAGCCCAGACGGGGCCCAAGAGACCCAGTACTTC	CASSPDGAQETQYF
many	15	TRBV6-1	TRBD2	TRBJ2-7	TGTGCCAGCAGTGAGGGACTAGCGGGAGCCTACGAGCAGTACTTC	CASSEGLAGAYEQYF
many	15	TRBV19	TRBD2	TRBJ2-5	TGTGCCAGTAACCTGGCTAGCGGGAACCAAGAGACCCAGTACTTC	CASNLASGNQETQYF
many	15	TRBV5-1	TRBD1	TRBJ2-5	TGCGCCAGCAGCTTGGGTAACAGGGGTCAAGAGACCCAGTACTTC	CASSLGNRGQETQYF
.	15	TRBV28	.	TRBJ2-5	TGTGCCAGCAGTCCTTCTGGCGTCAGCCAAGAGACCCAGTACTTC	CASSPSGVSQETQYF
few	17	TRBV6-2/TRBV6-3	.	TRBJ1-5	TGTGCCAGCAGCGATCATCCCATACAGGGACATGGAAAGCCCCAGCATTTT	CASSDHPIQGHGKPQHF
many	15	TRBV7-2	.	TRBJ2-3	TGTGCCAGCAGCTTCTCAAACTTGGGCGCAGATACGCAGTATTTT	CASSFSNLGADTQYF
many	13	TRBV13	TRBD2	TRBJ2-1	TGTGCCAGCAGCTCGACTAGCGTGCATGAGCAGTTCTTC	CASSSTSVHEQFF
few	15	TRBV27	.	TRBJ2-2	TGTGCCAGCAGTCAAAATCCACAGGGCACCGGGGAGCTGTTTTTT	CASSQNPQGTGELFF
many	15	TRBV6-5	TRBD2	TRBJ2-7	TGTGCCAGCAAAACCGGACTAGCTCCCACCTACGAGCAGTACTTC	CASKTGLAPTYEQYF
many	11	TRBV11-2	.	TRBJ2-1	TGTGCCAGCAGCTTAGGGACCATGCTGTTCTTC	CASSLGTMLFF
many	14	TRBV5-8	.	TRBJ2-3	TGTGCCAGCAGCACGGAGGGCCGGGCAGATACGCAGTATTTT	CASSTEGRADTQYF
many	14	TRBV12-3/TRBV12-4	.	TRBJ2-2	TGTGCCAGCGGTCCGGGAAGGGGGACCGGGGAGCTGTTTTTT	CASGPGRGTGELFF
many	14	TRBV20-1	TRBD1	TRBJ2-7	TGCAGTGCTGAAGACAGGGCAAGGTCCTACGAGCAGTACTTC	CSAEDRARSYEQYF
.	14	TRBV28	.	TRBJ2-5	TGTGCCAGCAGTTTATTCCAGAACCAAGAGACCCAGTACTTC	CASSLFQNQETQYF
once	13	TRBV6-2/TRBV6-3	.	TRBJ1-1	TGTGCCAGCAGTTACCGACTTCACACTGAAGCTTTCTTT	CASSYRLHTEAFF
many	14	TRBV6-6	TRBD2	TRBJ2-7	TGTGCCAGCAGTGAGAGCGGGAGGGCCGACGAGCAGTACTTC	CASSESGRADEQYF
many	12	TRBV20-1	.	TRBJ2-7	TGCAGTGCTAGAAAGGGTACCTACGAGCAGTACTTC	CSARKGTYEQYF
many	15	TRBV10-3	TRBD1	TRBJ2-3	TGTGCCATCAGTGAGTCGTGGACAGGGACGTATACGCAGTATTTT	CAISESWTGTYTQYF
many	14	TRBV4-3	.	TRBJ2-1	TGCGCCAGCAGCCAAGAACAGGGAGTCAATGAGCAGTTCTTC	CASSQEQGVNEQFF
few	14	TRBV6-1	TRBD1	TRBJ1-5	TGTGCCAGCATTGGGACAGGGAGCAATCAGCCCCAGCATTTT	CASIGTGSNQPQHF